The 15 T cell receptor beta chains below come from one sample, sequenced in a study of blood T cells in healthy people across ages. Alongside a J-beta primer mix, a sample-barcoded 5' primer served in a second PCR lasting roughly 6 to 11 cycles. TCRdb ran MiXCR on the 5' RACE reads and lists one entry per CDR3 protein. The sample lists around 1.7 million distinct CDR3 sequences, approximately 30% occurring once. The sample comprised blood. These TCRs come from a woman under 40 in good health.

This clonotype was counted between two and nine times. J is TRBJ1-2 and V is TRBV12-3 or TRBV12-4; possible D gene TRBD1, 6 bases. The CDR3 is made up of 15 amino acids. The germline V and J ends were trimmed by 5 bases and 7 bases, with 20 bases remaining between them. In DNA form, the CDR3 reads TGTGCCAGCAGTAGTCCTTACAGGGACACGGGTGGCTACACCTTC. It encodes CASSSPYRDTGGYTF.

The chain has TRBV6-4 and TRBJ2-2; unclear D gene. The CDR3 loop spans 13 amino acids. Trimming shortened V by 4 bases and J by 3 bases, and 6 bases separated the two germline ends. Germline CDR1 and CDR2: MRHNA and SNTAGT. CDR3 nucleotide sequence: TGTGCCAGCAGTGGAAGGGACACCGGGGAGCTGTTTTTT. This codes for CASSGRDTGELFF.

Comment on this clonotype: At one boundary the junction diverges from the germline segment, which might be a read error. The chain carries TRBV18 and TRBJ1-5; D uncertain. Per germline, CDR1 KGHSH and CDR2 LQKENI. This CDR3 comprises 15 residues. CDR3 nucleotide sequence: TGTACCAGCTCATCGGACGGGTTCAGGTCACAGCCCCAGCATTTT. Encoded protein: CTSSSDGFRSQPQHF.

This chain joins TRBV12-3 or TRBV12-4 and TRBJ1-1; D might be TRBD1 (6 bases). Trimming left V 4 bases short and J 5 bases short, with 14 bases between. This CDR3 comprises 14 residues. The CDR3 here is CASSSFGGGTEAFF. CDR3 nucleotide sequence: TGTGCCAGCAGTTCATTTGGGGGCGGGACTGAAGCTTTCTTT.

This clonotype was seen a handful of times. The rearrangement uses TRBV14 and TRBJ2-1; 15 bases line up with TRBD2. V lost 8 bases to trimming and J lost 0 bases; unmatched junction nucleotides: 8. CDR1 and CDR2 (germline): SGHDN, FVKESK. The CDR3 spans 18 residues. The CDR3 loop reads CASEPGLAGGISYNEQFF. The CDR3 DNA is TGTGCCAGCGAGCCGGGACTAGCGGGAGGAATCTCCTACAATGAGCAGTTCTTC.

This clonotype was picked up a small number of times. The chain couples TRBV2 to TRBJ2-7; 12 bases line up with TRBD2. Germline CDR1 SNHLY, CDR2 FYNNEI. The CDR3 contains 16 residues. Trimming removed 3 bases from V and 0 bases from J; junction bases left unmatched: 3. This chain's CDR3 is CASSDASGGDSYEQYF. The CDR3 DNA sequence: TGTGCCAGCAGTGATGCTAGCGGGGGGGACTCCTACGAGCAGTACTTC.

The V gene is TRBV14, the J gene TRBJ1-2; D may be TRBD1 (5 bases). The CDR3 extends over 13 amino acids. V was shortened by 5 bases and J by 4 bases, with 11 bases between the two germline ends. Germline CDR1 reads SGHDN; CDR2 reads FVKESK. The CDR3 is CASSDRDLYGYTF. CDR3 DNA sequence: TGTGCCAGCAGCGATCGGGACCTCTATGGCTACACCTTC.

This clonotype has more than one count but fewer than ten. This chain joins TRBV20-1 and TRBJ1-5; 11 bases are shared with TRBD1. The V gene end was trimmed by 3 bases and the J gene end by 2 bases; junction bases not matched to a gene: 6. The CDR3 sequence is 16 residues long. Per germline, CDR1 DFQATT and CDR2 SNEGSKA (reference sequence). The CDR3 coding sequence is TGCAGTGCTAGCTGGACAGGGGGCCGGGGCAATCAGCCCCAGCATTTT. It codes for CSASWTGGRGNQPQHF.

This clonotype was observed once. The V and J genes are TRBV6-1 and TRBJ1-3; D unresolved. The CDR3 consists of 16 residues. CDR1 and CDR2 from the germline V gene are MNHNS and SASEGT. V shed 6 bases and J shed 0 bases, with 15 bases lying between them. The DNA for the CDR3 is TGTGCCAGCAGACGCTTGGACCGTAACTCTGGAAACACCATATATTTT. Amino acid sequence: CASRRLDRNSGNTIYF.

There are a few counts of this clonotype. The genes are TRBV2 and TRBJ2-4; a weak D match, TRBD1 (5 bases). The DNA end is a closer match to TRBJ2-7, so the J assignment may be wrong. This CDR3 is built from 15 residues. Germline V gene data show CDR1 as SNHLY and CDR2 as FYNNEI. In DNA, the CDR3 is TGTGCCAGTCTCCCACCAGGGCAGAGATATGACGAGCAGTACTTC. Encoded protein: CASLPPGQRYDEQYF.

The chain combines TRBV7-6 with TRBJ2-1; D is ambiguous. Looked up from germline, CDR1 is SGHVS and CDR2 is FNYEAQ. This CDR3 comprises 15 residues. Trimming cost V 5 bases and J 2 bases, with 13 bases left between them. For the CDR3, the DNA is TGTGCCAGCAGCGGCTTAGCCCCCGCCTACAATGAGCAGTTCTTC. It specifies CASSGLAPAYNEQFF.

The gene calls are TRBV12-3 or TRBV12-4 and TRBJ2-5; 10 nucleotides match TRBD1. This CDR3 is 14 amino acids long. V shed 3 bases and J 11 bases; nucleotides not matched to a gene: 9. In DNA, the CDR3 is TGTGCCAGCAGTTTCGACAGGGGGCGGAATGAGCAGTACTTC. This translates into CASSFDRGRNEQYF.

The CDR3 here is CASSPGPGLAGSGQFF. The CDR3 DNA follows: TGCGCCAGCAGCCCTGGTCCTGGACTAGCGGGGTCCGGGCAGTTCTTC. The chain has TRBV5-1 and TRBJ2-1, with 12 positions matching TRBD2. The J segment lost 12 bases and the V segment lost 4 bases, leaving 14 bases of the junction unmatched. Germline V gene sequence: CDR1 SGHRS, CDR2 YFSETQ. The CDR3 totals 16 residues.

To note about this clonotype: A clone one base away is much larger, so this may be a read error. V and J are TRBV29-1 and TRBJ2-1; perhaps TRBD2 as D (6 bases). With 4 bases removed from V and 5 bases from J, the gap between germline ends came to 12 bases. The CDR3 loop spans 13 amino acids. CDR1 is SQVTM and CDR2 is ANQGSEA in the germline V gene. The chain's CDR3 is CSVGGTGNNEQFF. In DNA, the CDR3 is TGCAGCGTTGGCGGGACTGGAAACAATGAGCAGTTCTTC.

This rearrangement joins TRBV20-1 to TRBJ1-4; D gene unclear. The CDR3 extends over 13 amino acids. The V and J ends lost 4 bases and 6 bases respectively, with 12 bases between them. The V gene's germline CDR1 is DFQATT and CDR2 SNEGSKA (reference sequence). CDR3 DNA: TGCAGTGCTATAGGAGGTTACGATGAAAAACTGTTTTTT. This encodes CSAIGGYDEKLFF.